This TCR beta chain was captured in a study of blood T cell repertoires in COVID-19 (dated by TCRdb to 2020 to 2021). Regarding the research as a whole: Recovered participants in ImmuneRACE Cohort 3 were defined by two consecutive negative NP/OP PCR tests, clearance by a healthcare professional, or resolution of symptoms. Collaborator samples came from the United States, Italy and Spain and covered acute and convalescent phases of COVID-19. Where available, HLA class I and class II types were obtained from metadata supplied by the sample provider rather than from assay-based typing. Subjects who had been exposed to COVID-19, were actively infected with it, or had recovered from it provided the deeply sampled blood TCRbeta repertoires that made up the dataset. A freely available public database, intended as a resource for researchers studying the immune response to SARS-CoV-2, is where the repertoires were released. Sample metadata almost always included a de-identified subject ID, COVID-19 status, age in years and sex. The material from the prospective study consisted of cDNA or gDNA derived from T cells, B-cell-depleted T cells, or PBMCs. Samples were obtained from the ongoing ImmuneRACE study (first 160 participants) and from about 1,300 subjects provided by 6 global collaborators. The research as a whole found: The amount of clinical and demographic metadata varied by source and participant and was provided uncurated.

Comments on this clone: Its antigen is not yet known. No clone much larger than this one lies a single base away; base qualities are absent.

There are 14 amino acids in the CDR3, from cysteine to phenylalanine inclusive. Only CDR3 DNA remains: 42 bases, in frame from the first base. V and J are truncated by 3 bases and 2 bases respectively, leaving an intervening sequence of 10 bases. Via the germline V gene, CDR1 is MDHEN and CDR2 SYDVKM. The immunoSEQ Assay, a bias-controlled multiplex PCR, was used to amplify TCRbeta CDR3 regions from genomic DNA. Per the authors' processing: Nucleated cell counts per sample were estimated from amplification of reference gene primers within the assay. To quantify the absolute abundance of each unique TCRbeta CDR3 rearrangement, sequence reads were collapsed and filtered. For each sample, productive Simpson clonality was calculated as the square root of Simpson's diversity index over productive rearrangements. TCRdb provides this immuneACCESS table in a form limited to in-frame rearrangements. Some clones are lacking; in checked studies, under half of them reflect an unresolved V gene, and why the rest are absent is not known. V, J and clone size are taken as reported in that table, and D and trimming were inferred from the DNA itself. This sample has some 200,000 clones in its table, and about nine tenths of those were observed once. The ten largest clonotypes hold roughly 7.2% of the sample.

Participants in the prospective study were aged roughly 18 to 100 years, lived in 20 to 25 United States geographic areas, and enrolled through a virtual design. In the prospective study, cohorts were assigned on the basis of participant-reported clinical history obtained from a screening survey and a study questionnaire. Each participant in the prospective study had whole blood, serum and a nasopharyngeal or oropharyngeal swab collected by mobile phlebotomists. Prospective study participants could optionally give additional blood draws and questionnaires over a roughly two-month period. Before DNA extraction, prospective study blood samples were shipped either frozen or at room temperature.

This sequence originates from a man between 25 and 39 years old in a cohort exposed to, infected with or recovered from COVID-19 (not recorded which). This chain is built from TRBV28 and TRBJ1-1; no D gene call is confident. Sequenced input: PBMCs or T cells enriched from blood (not recorded which). Here is the DNA: TGTGCCAGCAGTTTGTTTCAGTCTAACACTGAAGCTTTCTTT. This yields the protein CASSLFQSNTEAFF.